This T cell receptor beta chain was found in a study of blood T cell repertoires in COVID-19. In the study overall: The cDNA or gDNA used as material had been derived from T cells, B-cell-depleted T cells, or PBMCs.

Using immunoSEQ multiplex PCR, the repertoire was profiled, and TCRdb retains in-frame clones only, with some absent. The sample gives about 270,000 clones, around 89% of which show up once; around 3% is in the top ten. There are a few counts of this clone. V lost 2 bases to trimming and J lost 6 bases; unmatched junction nucleotides: 10. Germline CDR1 is MDHEN and CDR2 is SYDVKM. The CDR3 runs to 15 residues. Living in about 25 US areas, the participants were between roughly 18 and 95 years of age. The study assigned cohorts using participant-reported clinical history. The study counted Cohort 3 donors as recovered given two negative PCRs, clearance, or symptom resolution.

The sequenced sample consisted of PBMCs or T cells enriched from blood (not recorded which). The chain joins TRBV28 to TRBJ2-7; TRBD2 agrees at 7 bases. This TCR derives from a woman aged 45-65 years who had recovered from COVID-19. The CDR3 sequence is CASSLASGSSSEQYF. The CDR3 region has the DNA TGTGCCAGCAGTTTAGCTAGCGGTAGTAGCAGCGAGCAGTACTTC.